By proportion, the clone carrying this T cell receptor beta chain is medium-sized. Using its own MiXCR run on the PCR reads, TCRdb lists one record per CDR3 protein. The repertoire has around 31,000 distinct CDR3 sequences, 45% to 50% of them found once; the top ten carry about 6%. These data are taken from a study of vaccination and CD4 T cells after COVID-19. As for the study in general: Participants were administered two doses of either the BNT162b2 or the mRNA-1273 vaccine.

The CDR3 contains 16 residues. The germline CDR1 and CDR2 sequences are LNHNV and YYDKDF (reference sequence). Losses at the gene ends were 1 base for V and 4 bases for J; bases not matched to a gene: 6. Stated time point: late sampling 161 to 241 days after vaccination in a few convalescent patients. This clonotype originated in a human donor who had recovered from COVID-19. The material sequenced was CD4+ T cells from blood, taken about 7 months after SARS-CoV-2 vaccination. V gene TRBV15 combines with J gene TRBJ2-3, with 9 bases fitting TRBD2. The CDR3 bases are TGTGCCACCAGCAGAGCGGCGGGAGGGGGGGCAGATACGCAGTATTTT. Its protein is CATSRAAGGGADTQYF.